A selection of T cell receptor beta chains follows, all from one sample in a study of blood T cells in healthy people across ages. TCRdb called the 5' RACE reads again in MiXCR, with one record for every CDR3 protein. The sample contains 600,000 to 1,000,000 distinct CDR3 sequences, roughly 60% of which appear only once. The sequenced sample consisted of blood. The receptors were gathered from a man aged 30-40 years in good health. CDR3s include the opening cysteine and the closing phenylalanine or tryptophan. The order of the fields is D gene, clone size, CDR3 length, V gene, J gene, CDR3 protein, CDR3 DNA. A D gene is named only where the DNA matches it firmly. Clone size is stated in some rows and not others, as once, few, many or a class when expanded.

D gene: -; clone size: -; CDR3 length: 16; V gene: TRBV11-2; J gene: TRBJ2-1; CDR3 protein: CASSLGAVSSYNEQFF; CDR3 DNA: TGTGCCAGCAGCTTAGGTGCCGTCAGCTCCTACAATGAGCAGTTCTTC
D gene: -; clone size: -; CDR3 length: 13; V gene: TRBV6-1; J gene: TRBJ1-6; CDR3 protein: CASSFERNSPLHF; CDR3 DNA: TGTGCCAGCAGTTTTGAGCGGAATTCACCCCTCCACTTT
D gene: TRBD2; clone size: many; CDR3 length: 19; V gene: TRBV6-1; J gene: TRBJ2-5; CDR3 protein: CASLEAPPPGLAEQETQYF; CDR3 DNA: TGTGCCAGCCTGGAAGCCCCCCCACCGGGACTAGCGGAGCAAGAGACCCAGTACTTC
D gene: -; clone size: once; CDR3 length: 13; V gene: TRBV18; J gene: TRBJ2-5; CDR3 protein: CASSPGEPETQYF; CDR3 DNA: TGTGCCAGCTCACCTGGGGAACCAGAGACCCAGTACTTC
D gene: -; clone size: -; CDR3 length: 19; V gene: TRBV11-2; J gene: TRBJ2-5; CDR3 protein: CASSLDPGRVRVNQETQYF; CDR3 DNA: TGTGCCAGCAGCTTAGATCCTGGGCGCGTTAGAGTTAACCAAGAGACCCAGTACTTC
D gene: -; clone size: -; CDR3 length: 13; V gene: TRBV20-1; J gene: TRBJ2-7; CDR3 protein: CSARFGGTYEQYF; CDR3 DNA: TGCAGTGCTAGATTTGGAGGAACCTACGAGCAGTACTTC
D gene: -; clone size: -; CDR3 length: 15; V gene: TRBV4-2; J gene: TRBJ1-1; CDR3 protein: CASSQGTATNTEAFF; CDR3 DNA: TGTGCCAGCAGCCAAGGGACAGCCACCAACACTGAAGCTTTCTTT
D gene: -; clone size: -; CDR3 length: 14; V gene: TRBV7-2; J gene: TRBJ2-5; CDR3 protein: CASSLALRGETQYF; CDR3 DNA: TGTGCCAGCAGCTTAGCACTCCGCGGAGAGACCCAGTACTTC
D gene: -; clone size: -; CDR3 length: 20; V gene: TRBV9; J gene: TRBJ2-3; CDR3 protein: CASSVVESVWGPGVTDTQYF; CDR3 DNA: TGTGCCAGCAGCGTAGTGGAGTCGGTATGGGGACCAGGAGTCACAGATACGCAGTATTTT
D gene: -; clone size: -; CDR3 length: 14; V gene: TRBV27; J gene: TRBJ2-5; CDR3 protein: CASSVRGQQETQYF; CDR3 DNA: TGTGCCAGCAGTGTCCGGGGGCAACAAGAGACCCAGTACTTC
D gene: -; clone size: -; CDR3 length: 13; V gene: TRBV6-5; J gene: TRBJ1-1; CDR3 protein: CASSYVANTEAFF; CDR3 DNA: TGTGCCAGCAGTTACGTAGCGAACACTGAAGCTTTCTTT
D gene: -; clone size: -; CDR3 length: 13; V gene: TRBV6-5; J gene: TRBJ2-1; CDR3 protein: CASSYAAYNEQFF; CDR3 DNA: TGTGCCAGCAGTTACGCTGCCTACAATGAGCAGTTCTTC
D gene: -; clone size: -; CDR3 length: 15; V gene: TRBV4-2; J gene: TRBJ1-6; CDR3 protein: CASSPNLGPNSPLHF; CDR3 DNA: TGTGCCAGCAGCCCCAACCTTGGCCCAAATTCACCCCTCCACTTT
D gene: -; clone size: -; CDR3 length: 15; V gene: TRBV6-1; J gene: TRBJ2-3; CDR3 protein: CASTRGPSGANTQYF; CDR3 DNA: TGTGCCAGCACCCGAGGGCCTTCCGGGGCGAATACGCAGTATTTT
D gene: -; clone size: -; CDR3 length: 16; V gene: TRBV11-1; J gene: TRBJ2-1; CDR3 protein: CASSLNTGVITNERFF; CDR3 DNA: TGTGCCAGCAGCTTAAATACGGGAGTAATAACAAATGAGCGGTTCTTC
D gene: -; clone size: few; CDR3 length: 15; V gene: TRBV7-2; J gene: TRBJ1-4; CDR3 protein: CASSLVGTLGEKLFF; CDR3 DNA: TGTGCCAGCAGCTTAGTCGGGACCCTAGGGGAAAAACTGTTTTTT
D gene: -; clone size: -; CDR3 length: 13; V gene: TRBV7-2; J gene: TRBJ1-2; CDR3 protein: CASSHEGSYGYTF; CDR3 DNA: TGTGCCAGCAGCCATGAAGGGAGCTATGGCTACACCTTC
D gene: -; clone size: -; CDR3 length: 17; V gene: TRBV25-1; J gene: TRBJ2-7; CDR3 protein: CASSDGFFGAGGYEQYF; CDR3 DNA: TGTGCCAGCAGTGATGGTTTCTTTGGGGCAGGCGGCTACGAGCAGTACTTC
D gene: -; clone size: -; CDR3 length: 15; V gene: TRBV5-1; J gene: TRBJ2-1; CDR3 protein: CASSLASSEDNEQFF; CDR3 DNA: TGCGCCAGCAGCTTGGCCTCGAGCGAGGACAATGAGCAGTTCTTC
D gene: -; clone size: -; CDR3 length: 12; V gene: TRBV7-3; J gene: TRBJ2-7; CDR3 protein: CASSHPLHEQYF; CDR3 DNA: TGTGCCAGCAGCCACCCCCTCCACGAGCAGTACTTC
D gene: -; clone size: -; CDR3 length: 11; V gene: TRBV20-1; J gene: TRBJ2-1; CDR3 protein: CSARDLNEQFF; CDR3 DNA: TGCAGTGCTAGGGACCTCAATGAGCAGTTCTTC
D gene: -; clone size: few; CDR3 length: 13; V gene: TRBV29-1; J gene: TRBJ2-5; CDR3 protein: CSGRKNAGETQYF; CDR3 DNA: TGCAGCGGACGAAAAAATGCAGGAGAGACCCAGTACTTC
D gene: -; clone size: -; CDR3 length: 12; V gene: TRBV12-3/TRBV12-4; J gene: TRBJ1-2; CDR3 protein: CASTLGNYGYTF; CDR3 DNA: TGTGCCAGCACTCTGGGGAACTATGGCTACACCTTC
D gene: TRBD2; clone size: -; CDR3 length: 15; V gene: TRBV20-1; J gene: TRBJ2-4; CDR3 protein: CSANPRTGGNSIQYF; CDR3 DNA: TGCAGTGCTAATCCCAGAACCGGGGGGAATTCCATTCAGTACTTC
D gene: -; clone size: -; CDR3 length: 15; V gene: TRBV10-3; J gene: TRBJ2-1; CDR3 protein: CAISESNAREETQFF; CDR3 DNA: TGTGCCATCAGTGAGTCGAATGCGCGGGAAGAGACCCAGTTCTTC
D gene: -; clone size: -; CDR3 length: 12; V gene: TRBV30; J gene: TRBJ1-1; CDR3 protein: CAWTGAQREAFF; CDR3 DNA: TGTGCCTGGACGGGGGCGCAGCGTGAAGCTTTCTTT
D gene: -; clone size: -; CDR3 length: 15; V gene: TRBV15; J gene: TRBJ2-7; CDR3 protein: CATSRGMGVGYEQYF; CDR3 DNA: TGTGCCACCAGCAGAGGTATGGGGGTCGGCTACGAGCAGTACTTC